These T cell receptor beta chains were read from a single sample in a study of T-cell memory formation after mild COVID-19. Each CDR3 protein is one row after TCRdb ran MiXCR on the 5' RACE reads. The table records around 320,000 distinct CDR3 sequences, 28% of them present only once. The sample was PBMCs or a T cell subset sorted from them (not recorded which). The receptors originated from an adult woman who had mild COVID-19 (a few samples of this study predate the infection). Cell type and time point are not known. Each CDR3 is given with its conserved first and last residue. The D gene is left open where the match is weak. Size values are once, few and many counts, or a class for expanded clones, and some rows have none.

size,V,D,J,DNA,CDR3
NA,TRBV5-5,NA,TRBJ1-1,TGTGCCAGCAGCTTCATCAGCCCGAACACTGAAGCTTTCTTT,CASSFISPNTEAFF
few,TRBV7-9,NA,TRBJ1-1,TGTGCCAGCACCCCTTGGGGGAACACTGAAGCTTTCTTT,CASTPWGNTEAFF
few,TRBV18,TRBD2,TRBJ2-3,TGTGCCAGCTCACCTCCGGGACTAGCGGGAGGTGTAGATACGCAGTATTTT,CASSPPGLAGGVDTQYF
many,TRBV5-1,TRBD1,TRBJ2-1,TGCGCCAGCAGCTTGCCAAGGCCGGGACAGGGCCTCCTTTTCCCTTACAATGAGCAGTTCTTC,CASSLPRPGQGLLFPYNEQFF
NA,TRBV7-3,NA,TRBJ2-6,TGTGCCAGCAGCTTAATGGGTTCTGGGGCCAACGTCCTGACTTTC,CASSLMGSGANVLTF
NA,TRBV20-1,NA,TRBJ1-2,TGCAGTGCTAGTGGGCAGGGCTGGACCTATGGCTACACCTTC,CSASGQGWTYGYTF
NA,TRBV20-1,TRBD1,TRBJ1-2,TGCAGTGCTAGGACAGGGAAGGGCTACACCTTC,CSARTGKGYTF
few,TRBV7-8,NA,TRBJ1-5,TGTGCCAGCAGCTTAGCCCGGCACGGGACGATAATTACCCAGCATTTT,CASSLARHGTIITQHF
NA,TRBV5-1,TRBD1,TRBJ1-2,TGCGCCAGCAGCTCGGACAGGGGATTCTATGGCTACACCTTC,CASSSDRGFYGYTF
few,TRBV20-1,NA,TRBJ2-3,TGCAGTGCTAGTAACGAACTAGCCCCAGATACGCAGTATTTT,CSASNELAPDTQYF
many,TRBV30,TRBD1,TRBJ1-5,TGTGCCTGGAGTGTTGGGACAGTCGGCAATCAGCCCCAGCATTTT,CAWSVGTVGNQPQHF